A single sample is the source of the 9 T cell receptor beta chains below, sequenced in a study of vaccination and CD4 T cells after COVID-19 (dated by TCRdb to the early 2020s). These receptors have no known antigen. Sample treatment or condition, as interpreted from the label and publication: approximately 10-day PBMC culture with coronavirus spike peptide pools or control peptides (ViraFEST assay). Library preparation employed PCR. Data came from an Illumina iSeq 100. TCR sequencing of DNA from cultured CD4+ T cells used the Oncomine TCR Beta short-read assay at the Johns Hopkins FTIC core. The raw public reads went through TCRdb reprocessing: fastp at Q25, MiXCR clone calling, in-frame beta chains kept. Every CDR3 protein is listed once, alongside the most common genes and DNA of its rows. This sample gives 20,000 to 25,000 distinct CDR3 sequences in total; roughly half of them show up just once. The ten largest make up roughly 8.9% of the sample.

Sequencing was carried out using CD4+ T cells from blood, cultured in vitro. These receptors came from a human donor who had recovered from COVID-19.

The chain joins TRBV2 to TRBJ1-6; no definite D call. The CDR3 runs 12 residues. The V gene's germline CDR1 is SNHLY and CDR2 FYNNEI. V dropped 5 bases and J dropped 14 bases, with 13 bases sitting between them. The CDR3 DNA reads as TGTGCCAGCAGTCGGGAGTCGCTGTCCCTCCACTTT. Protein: CASSRESLSLHF.

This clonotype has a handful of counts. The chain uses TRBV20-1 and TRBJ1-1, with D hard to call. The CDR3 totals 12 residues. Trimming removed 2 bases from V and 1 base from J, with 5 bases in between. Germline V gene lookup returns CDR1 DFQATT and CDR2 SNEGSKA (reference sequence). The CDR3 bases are TGCAGTGCTAGATCAGCGAACACTGAAGCTTTCTTT. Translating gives CSARSANTEAFF.

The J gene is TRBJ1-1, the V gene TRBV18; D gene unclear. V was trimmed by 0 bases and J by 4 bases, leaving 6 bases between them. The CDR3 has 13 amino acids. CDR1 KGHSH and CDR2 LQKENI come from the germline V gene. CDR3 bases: TGTGCCAGCTCACCACCCCCGGTCACTGAAGCTTTCTTT. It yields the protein CASSPPPVTEAFF.

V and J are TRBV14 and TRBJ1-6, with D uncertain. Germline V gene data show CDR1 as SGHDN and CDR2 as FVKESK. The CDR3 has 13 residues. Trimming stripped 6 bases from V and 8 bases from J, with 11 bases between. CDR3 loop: CASRKRIHSPLHF. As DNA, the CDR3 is TGTGCCAGCAGAAAACGAATCCATTCACCCCTCCACTTT.

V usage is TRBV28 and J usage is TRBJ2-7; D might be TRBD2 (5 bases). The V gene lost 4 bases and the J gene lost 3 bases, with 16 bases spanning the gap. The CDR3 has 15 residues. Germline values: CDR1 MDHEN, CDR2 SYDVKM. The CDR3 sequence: CASSSPGEGGYEQYF. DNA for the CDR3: TGTGCCAGCAGTTCCCCCGGAGAGGGCGGCTACGAGCAGTACTTC.

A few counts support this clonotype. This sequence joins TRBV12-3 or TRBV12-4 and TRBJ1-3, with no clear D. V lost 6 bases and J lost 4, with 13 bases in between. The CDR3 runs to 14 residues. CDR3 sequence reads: CASSSGWVGNTIYF. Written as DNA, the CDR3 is TGTGCCAGCAGCTCGGGGTGGGTCGGAAACACCATATATTTT.

The CDR3 region has the DNA TGTGCCAGCAGCTTAGAGTTGGGCGGCTACACCTTC. This sequence encodes CASSLELGGYTF. The V and J genes are TRBV7-2 and TRBJ1-2; D not certain. Trimming took 1 base from V and 8 from J, leaving 8 bases between them. In germline, CDR1 is SGHTA, CDR2 FQGNSA. CDR3 length: 12 residues.

The CDR3 sequence is CASSFSGIKTGELFF. CDR3 bases: TGTGCCAGCAGTTTTTCGGGGATCAAAACCGGGGAGCTGTTTTTT. The genes are TRBV12-3 or TRBV12-4 and TRBJ2-2; tentative D call: TRBD2 (5 bases). Trimming cost V 3 bases and J 5 bases, with 13 bases left between them. The CDR3 loop spans 15 amino acids.

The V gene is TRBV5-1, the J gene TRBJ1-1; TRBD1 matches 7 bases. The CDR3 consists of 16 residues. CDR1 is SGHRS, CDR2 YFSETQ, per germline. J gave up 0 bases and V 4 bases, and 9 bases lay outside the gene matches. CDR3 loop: CASSTSGQLLNTEAFF. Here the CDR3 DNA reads TGCGCCAGCAGCACCTCGGGACAGCTCCTGAACACTGAAGCTTTCTTT.